Ten or more counts support the clone carrying this TCR beta chain. The antigen remains undetermined. V trimming: 5 bases; J trimming: 2 bases; junction bases outside the gene matches: 4. The CDR3 length is 14 residues. These data are taken from a study of blood T cells in healthy people across ages. Sample-barcoded 5' priming and a J-beta primer mix drove a second PCR of 7 to 11 cycles. In TCRdb, the 5' RACE reads were re-called with MiXCR into one record per CDR3 protein. The sample yields 700,000 to 1,000,000 distinct CDR3 sequences, under 45% seen once. Findings and limits, study-wide: No conclusive comparison of naive versus antigen-experienced cells was possible with unsorted PBMCs.

Healthy Caucasians from Russia aged about 6 to 100 served as donors. The chain links TRBV12-3 or TRBV12-4 to TRBJ2-7; 9 bases fit TRBD1. This receptor was obtained from a man in his sixties in good health. The sequenced sample consisted of blood. CDR3 bases: TGTGCCAGCAGTCCCCGACAGGGGGCCTACGAGCAGTACTTC. It yields the protein CASSPRQGAYEQYF.